This TCR beta chain was found in a study of T cells in Graves' hyperthyroidism and ophthalmopathy. Study findings and constraints: Patients with ophthalmopathy were separated from those with stable hyperthyroidism by a 13 V-J model. Ophthalmopathy onset followed model prediction by a median around 6.6 months.

RNA transcripts gave rise to amplified TCR beta CDR3 regions. During a first-round RT-PCR of the TCR CDR3, the HTBI primer set was used. TCRdb recomputed calls from the multiplex PCR reads with MiXCR, one row per CDR3 protein. The sample includes about 520,000 distinct CDR3 sequences, about 24% of them seen just once. This clonotype was picked up many times. No antigen is known for it. A Clinical Activity Score of at least 3, a NOSPECS grade of at least 4 and a duration under 3 months were recorded in the ophthalmopathy patients. The CDR3 is made up of 14 amino acids. The V gene's germline CDR1 is MDHEN and CDR2 SYDVKM. Trimming took off 5 bases at V and 3 bases at J, with 14 bases between the two ends.

This TCR came from a woman aged 25-40 years with Graves' ophthalmopathy. The chain links TRBV28 to TRBJ2-7; a weak D match, TRBD1 (6 bases). Sequencing input: blood. CDR3 residues: CASSNQLQGYEQYF. CDR3 nucleotide sequence: TGTGCCAGCAGTAACCAACTACAGGGCTACGAGCAGTACTTC.